This entry lists 4 T cell receptor beta chains sequenced from one sample in a study of T cells after yellow fever vaccination (dated by TCRdb to between 2018 and 2021). Preparation of the library involved 5' RACE. Sequencing was carried out with an Illumina HiSeq 2500. In-frame beta chains were kept once TCRdb had trimmed the public reads at Q25 with fastp and called clones with MiXCR. Rows with a matching CDR3 protein are joined into one entry that keeps the most common DNA and genes. Across this sample there are around 110,000 distinct CDR3 sequences, with around 8% seen only once. Clones ranked in the top ten supply about 25% of the sample. The sample's treatment or condition label, decoded: live attenuated yellow fever vaccine strain. The sequencing used CD8+ T cells sorted from PBMCs, collected 45 days after the yellow fever booster vaccination. The receptor source for this set is a man in his thirties or forties who received the YFV17D yellow fever vaccine.

This clonotype was observed at least ten times. The genes are TRBV6-2 or TRBV6-3 and TRBJ2-2, with no clear D. Trimming pared 7 bases from V and 1 base from J, leaving 13 bases between. CDR3 size: 15 residues. Germline CDR1 and CDR2: MNHEY and SVGEGT. Written as DNA, the CDR3 is TGTGCCAGCACCCTAAGGTCGGAGAACACCGGGGAGCTGTTTTTT. Residues: CASTLRSENTGELFF.

This clonotype was picked up many times. The rearrangement links TRBV20-1 to TRBJ2-3, with a possible D match to TRBD2 (6 bases). The CDR3 is 11 amino acids. Trimming took off 5 bases at V and 4 bases at J, with 7 bases between the two ends. CDR1 DFQATT and CDR2 SNEGSKA come from the germline V gene (reference sequence). CDR3 loop: CSARRADTQYF. CDR3 nucleotides: TGCAGTGCTCGGAGGGCAGATACGCAGTATTTT.

This clonotype was counted a few times. The CDR3 DNA sequence: TGTGCCAGCAGCTTGCTCGGGACATTTTCCTACGAGCAGTACTTC. Protein: CASSLLGTFSYEQYF. This rearrangement joins TRBV5-6 to TRBJ2-7; TRBD1 might be the D (6 bases). This CDR3 region has 15 residues. Trimming shortened V by 1 base and J by 1 base, and 12 bases separated the two germline ends. The germline V gene encodes CDR1 SGHDT and CDR2 YYEEEE. Filled out from reference TRBV5-6 and TRBJ2-7, the complete variable domain reads DAGVTQSPTHLIKTRGQQVTLRCSPKSGHDTVSWYQQALGQGPQFIFQYYEEEERQRGNFPDRFSGHQFPNYSSELNVNALLLGDSALYLCASSLLGTFSYEQYFGPGTRLTVT.

The V and J genes are TRBV11-1 and TRBJ2-1; 8 nucleotides align to TRBD2. Germline trimming cut 3 bases from V and 0 bases from J; bases unmatched to any gene: 7. The CDR3 is 17 amino acids. CDR1 and CDR2 from the germline V gene are SGHAT and FQDESV (reference sequence). CDR3 nucleotides: TGTGCCAGCAGCTTGGGACTAGTCTACTCCTCCTACAATGAGCAGTTCTTC. It translates to CASSLGLVYSSYNEQFF.